The subject of this entry is one T cell receptor beta chain. Antigen unknown. This CDR3 contains 15 residues. V gave up 2 bases and J gave up 4 bases, with 11 bases separating them. Germline V lookup: CDR1 SGHDN, CDR2 FVKESK. The data derive from a study of a mutant IDH1 vaccine in newly diagnosed glioma. Background on the study: Patients began vaccination 4-6 weeks after radiotherapy alone, or with temozolomide cycles. Earlier therapy was either radiotherapy, temozolomide, or both, and most got both.

Measured with immunoSEQ multiplex PCR; TCRdb has only the in-frame clones, and not every one. Of approximately 50,000 clones detected, about 90% appear once; the ten largest clones hold about 1.6%. Time point denoted: week 35, safety follow-up. In every dose of vaccine, 300 ug of mutant IDH1 20-mer peptide was given alongside topical imiquimod. The clonotype was recovered from a man aged 40-50 years with glioma. The chain couples TRBV14 to TRBJ2-2; the D is unclear. The material sequenced was PBMCs, taken from a glioma patient whose treatment included an IDH1 peptide vaccine. The CDR3 loop is CASSQRLLGTGELFF. In DNA form, the CDR3 reads TGTGCCAGCAGCCAACGTCTATTGGGCACCGGGGAGCTGTTTTTT.